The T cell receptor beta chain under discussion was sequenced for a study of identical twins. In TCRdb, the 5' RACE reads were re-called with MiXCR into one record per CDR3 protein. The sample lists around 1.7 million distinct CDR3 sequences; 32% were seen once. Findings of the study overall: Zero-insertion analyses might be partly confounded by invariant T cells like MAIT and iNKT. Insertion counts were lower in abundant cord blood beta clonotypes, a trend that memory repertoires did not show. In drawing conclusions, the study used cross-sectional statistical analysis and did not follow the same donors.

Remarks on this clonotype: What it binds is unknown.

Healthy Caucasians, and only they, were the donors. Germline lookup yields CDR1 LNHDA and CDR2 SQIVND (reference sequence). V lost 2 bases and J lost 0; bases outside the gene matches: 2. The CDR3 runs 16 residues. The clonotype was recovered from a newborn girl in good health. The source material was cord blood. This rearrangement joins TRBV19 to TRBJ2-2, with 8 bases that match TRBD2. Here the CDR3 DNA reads TGTGCCAGTAGTATATCCGGGGGGGCGAACACCGGGGAGCTGTTTTTT. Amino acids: CASSISGGANTGELFF.